This paragraph covers one T cell receptor (beta chain) sequence. Sequenced by immunoSEQ multiplex PCR; TCRdb stores in-frame clones only, minus some. In the table there are more than 550,000 clones, roughly 72% of which are singletons. This record comes from a study of shared clonotypes between healthy human individuals. The CDR3 extends over 13 amino acids. CDR1 and CDR2 from the germline V gene are SNHLY and FYNNEI. Between the trimmed V and J ends, which lost 6 bases and 2 bases, there was a span of 10 bases. The V and J genes are TRBV2 and TRBJ1-1, with D uncertain. Material for sequencing was memory CD4+ T cells sorted from blood. The subset is: CD45RA-negative fraction. The origin of this receptor is a woman aged 25-40 years in good health. CDR3 region: CASRVDGNTEAFF. In DNA, the CDR3 is TGTGCCAGCAGAGTGGACGGTAACACTGAAGCTTTCTTT.